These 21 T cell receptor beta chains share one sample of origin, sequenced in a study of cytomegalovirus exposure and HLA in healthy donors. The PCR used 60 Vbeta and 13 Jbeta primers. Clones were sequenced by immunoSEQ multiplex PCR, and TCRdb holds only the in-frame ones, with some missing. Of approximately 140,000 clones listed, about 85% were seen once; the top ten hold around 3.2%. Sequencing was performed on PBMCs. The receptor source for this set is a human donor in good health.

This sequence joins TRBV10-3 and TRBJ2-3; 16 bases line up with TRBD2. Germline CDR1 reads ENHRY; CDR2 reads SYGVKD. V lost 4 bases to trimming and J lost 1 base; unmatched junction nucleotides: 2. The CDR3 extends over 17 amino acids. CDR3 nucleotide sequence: TGTGCCATCAGTGCGGGACTAGCGGGAGGGGGCACAGATACGCAGTATTTT. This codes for CAISAGLAGGGTDTQYF.

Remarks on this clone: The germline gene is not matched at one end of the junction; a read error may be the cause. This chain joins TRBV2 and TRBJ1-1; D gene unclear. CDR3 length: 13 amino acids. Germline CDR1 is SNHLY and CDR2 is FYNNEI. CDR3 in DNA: TGTGCCAGCGGTGAAACAATGAACACTGAAGCTTTCTTT. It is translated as CASGETMNTEAFF.

The CDR3 nucleotides are TGTGCCAGCAGTGGCGACACACTGAGCTCCTACGAGCAGTACTTC. Translation: CASSGDTLSSYEQYF. The genes are TRBV28 and TRBJ2-7; no reliable D call. Germline CDR1 MDHEN, CDR2 SYDVKM. V gave up 5 bases and J gave up 0 bases, with 14 bases separating them. The CDR3 is made up of 15 amino acids.

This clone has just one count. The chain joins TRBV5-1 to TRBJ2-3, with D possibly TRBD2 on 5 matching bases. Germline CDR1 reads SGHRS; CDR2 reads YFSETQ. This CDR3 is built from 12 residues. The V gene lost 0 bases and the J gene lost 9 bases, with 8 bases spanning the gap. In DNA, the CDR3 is TGCGCCAGCAGCTTGGGGACTGTCACGCAGTATTTT. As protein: CASSLGTVTQYF.

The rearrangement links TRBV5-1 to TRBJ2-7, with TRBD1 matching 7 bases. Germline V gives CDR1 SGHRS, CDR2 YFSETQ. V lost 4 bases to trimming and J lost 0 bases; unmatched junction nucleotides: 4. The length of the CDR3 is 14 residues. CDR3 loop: CASSLRQGSYEQYF. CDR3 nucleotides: TGCGCCAGCAGCCTCAGACAGGGCTCCTACGAGCAGTACTTC. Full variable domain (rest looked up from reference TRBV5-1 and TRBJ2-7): KAGVTQTPRYLIKTRGQQVTLSCSPISGHRSVSWYQQTPGQGLQFLFEYFSETQRNKGNFPGRFSGRQFSNSRSEMNVSTLELGDSALYLCASSLRQGSYEQYFGPGTRLTVT.

The CDR3 is CASSPAGTANYGYTF. CDR3 in DNA: TGCGCCAGCAGCCCCGCCGGGACAGCCAACTATGGCTACACCTTC. The chain recombines TRBV5-1 with TRBJ1-2, with 7 bases identical to TRBD1. CDR1 is SGHRS and CDR2 is YFSETQ in the germline V gene. The V gene end was trimmed by 4 bases and the J gene end by 2 bases; junction bases not matched to a gene: 8. This CDR3 contains 15 residues.

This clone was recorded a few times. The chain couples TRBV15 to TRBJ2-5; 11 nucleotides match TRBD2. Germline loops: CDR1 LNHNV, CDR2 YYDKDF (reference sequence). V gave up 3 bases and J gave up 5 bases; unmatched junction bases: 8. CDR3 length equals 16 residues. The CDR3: CATSSRIAGGRETQYF. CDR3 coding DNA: TGTGCCACCAGCAGCCGCATAGCGGGGGGGAGGGAGACCCAGTACTTC. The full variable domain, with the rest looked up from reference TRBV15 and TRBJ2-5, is DAMVIQNPRYQVTQFGKPVTLSCSQTLNHNVMYWYQQKSSQAPKLLFHYYDKDFNNEADTPDNFQSRRPNTSFCFLDIRSPGLGDTAMYLCATSSRIAGGRETQYFGPGTRLLVL.

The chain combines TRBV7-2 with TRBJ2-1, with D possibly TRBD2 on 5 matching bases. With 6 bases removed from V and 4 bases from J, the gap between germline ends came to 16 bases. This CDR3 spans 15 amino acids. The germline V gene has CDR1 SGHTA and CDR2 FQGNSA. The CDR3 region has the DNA TGTGCCAGCAGGAACCAGGCGGGCCGGTACAATGAGCAGTTCTTC. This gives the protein CASRNQAGRYNEQFF.

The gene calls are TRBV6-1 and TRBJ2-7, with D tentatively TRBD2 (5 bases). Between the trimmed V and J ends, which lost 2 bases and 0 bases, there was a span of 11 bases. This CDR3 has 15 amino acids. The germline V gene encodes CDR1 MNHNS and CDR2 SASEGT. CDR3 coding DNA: TGTGCCAGCAGTGAATACTCGGGGTTCTCCTACGAGCAGTACTTC. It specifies CASSEYSGFSYEQYF.

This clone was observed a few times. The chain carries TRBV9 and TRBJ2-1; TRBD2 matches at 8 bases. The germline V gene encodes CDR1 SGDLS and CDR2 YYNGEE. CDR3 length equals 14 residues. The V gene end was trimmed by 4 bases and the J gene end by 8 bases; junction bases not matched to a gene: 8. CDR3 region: CASSPGGRYDEQFF. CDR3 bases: TGTGCCAGCAGCCCCGGCGGGAGGTACGATGAGCAGTTCTTC.

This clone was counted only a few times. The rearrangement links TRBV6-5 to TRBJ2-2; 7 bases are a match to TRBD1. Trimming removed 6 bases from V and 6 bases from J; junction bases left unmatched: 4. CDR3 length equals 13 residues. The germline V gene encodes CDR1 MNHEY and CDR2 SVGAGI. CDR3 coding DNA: TGTGCCAGCAGGCCAGGGGGTCCCGGGGAGCTGTTTTTT. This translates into CASRPGGPGELFF.

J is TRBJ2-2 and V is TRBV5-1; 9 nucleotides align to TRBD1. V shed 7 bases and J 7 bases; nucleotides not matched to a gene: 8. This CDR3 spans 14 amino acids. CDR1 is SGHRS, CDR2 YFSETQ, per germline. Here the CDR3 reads CASSPGQGIGELFF. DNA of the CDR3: TGCGCCAGCTCCCCGGGACAGGGCATCGGGGAGCTGTTTTTT.

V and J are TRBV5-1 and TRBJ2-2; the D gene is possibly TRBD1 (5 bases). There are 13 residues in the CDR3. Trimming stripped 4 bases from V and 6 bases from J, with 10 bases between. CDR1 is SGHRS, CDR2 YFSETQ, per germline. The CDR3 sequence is CASSLEGAGELFF. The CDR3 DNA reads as TGCGCCAGCAGCCTGGAAGGGGCCGGGGAGCTGTTTTTT.

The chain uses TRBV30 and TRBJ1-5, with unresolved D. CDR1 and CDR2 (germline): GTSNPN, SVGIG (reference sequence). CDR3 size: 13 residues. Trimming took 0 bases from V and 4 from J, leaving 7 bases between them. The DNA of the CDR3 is TGTGCCTGGAGTGTCCTTTTTAATCAGCCCCAGCATTTT. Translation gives CAWSVLFNQPQHF.

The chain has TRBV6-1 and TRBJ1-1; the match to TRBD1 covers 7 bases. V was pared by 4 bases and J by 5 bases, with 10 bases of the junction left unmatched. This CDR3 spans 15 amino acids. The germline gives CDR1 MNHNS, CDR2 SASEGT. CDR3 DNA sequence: TGTGCCAGCAGTGGTCAGACAGGGTATAAGACTGAAGCTTTCTTT. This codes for CASSGQTGYKTEAFF.

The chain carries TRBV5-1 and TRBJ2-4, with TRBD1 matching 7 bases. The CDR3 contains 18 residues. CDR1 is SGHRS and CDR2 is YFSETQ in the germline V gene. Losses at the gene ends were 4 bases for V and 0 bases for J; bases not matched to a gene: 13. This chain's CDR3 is CASSLTLTGAIAKNIQYF. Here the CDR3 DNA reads TGCGCCAGCAGCCTGACGCTAACAGGGGCCATAGCCAAAAACATTCAGTACTTC.

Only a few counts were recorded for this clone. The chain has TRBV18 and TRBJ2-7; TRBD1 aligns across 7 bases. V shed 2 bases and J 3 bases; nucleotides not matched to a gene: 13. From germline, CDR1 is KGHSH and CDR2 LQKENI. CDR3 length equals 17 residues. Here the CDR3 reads CASSPDRATTSLYEQYF. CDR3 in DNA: TGTGCCAGCTCACCAGACAGGGCTACTACTTCTCTCTACGAGCAGTACTTC.

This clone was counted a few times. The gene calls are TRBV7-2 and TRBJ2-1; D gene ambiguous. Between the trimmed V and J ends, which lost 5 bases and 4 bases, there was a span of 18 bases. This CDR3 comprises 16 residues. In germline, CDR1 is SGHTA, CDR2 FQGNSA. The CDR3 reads CASSPKTPGSYNEQFF. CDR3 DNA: TGTGCCAGCAGCCCAAAAACGCCAGGATCTTACAATGAGCAGTTCTTC.

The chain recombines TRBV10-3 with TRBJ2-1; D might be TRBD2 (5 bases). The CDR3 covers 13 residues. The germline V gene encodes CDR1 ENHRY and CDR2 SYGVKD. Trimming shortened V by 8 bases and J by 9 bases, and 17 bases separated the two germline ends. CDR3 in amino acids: CAIVRADGGEQFF. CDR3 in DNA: TGTGCCATCGTGAGGGCCGACGGTGGTGAGCAGTTCTTC.

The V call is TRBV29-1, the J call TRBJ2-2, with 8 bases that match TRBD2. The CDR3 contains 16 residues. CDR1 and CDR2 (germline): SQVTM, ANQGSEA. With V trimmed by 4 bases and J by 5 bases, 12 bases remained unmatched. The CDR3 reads CSVARVGSGGTGELFF. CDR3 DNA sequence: TGCAGCGTTGCGCGGGTAGGGAGCGGGGGAACCGGGGAGCTGTTTTTT.

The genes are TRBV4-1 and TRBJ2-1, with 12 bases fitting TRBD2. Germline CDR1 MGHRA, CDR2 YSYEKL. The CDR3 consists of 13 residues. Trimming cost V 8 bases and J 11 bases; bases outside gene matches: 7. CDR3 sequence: CASHALAGGKQFF. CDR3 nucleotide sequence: TGCGCCAGCCATGCTCTAGCGGGGGGGAAGCAGTTCTTC.